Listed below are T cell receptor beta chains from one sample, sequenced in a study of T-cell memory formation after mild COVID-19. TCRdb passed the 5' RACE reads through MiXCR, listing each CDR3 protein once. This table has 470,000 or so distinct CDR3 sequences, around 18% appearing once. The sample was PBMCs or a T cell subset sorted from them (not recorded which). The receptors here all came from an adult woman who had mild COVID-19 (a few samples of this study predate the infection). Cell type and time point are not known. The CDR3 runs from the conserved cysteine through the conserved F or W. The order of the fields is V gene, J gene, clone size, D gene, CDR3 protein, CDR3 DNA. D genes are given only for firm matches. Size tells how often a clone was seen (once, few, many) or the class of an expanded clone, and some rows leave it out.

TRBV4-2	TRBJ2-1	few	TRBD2	CASSPIGLAGNNEQFF	TGTGCCAGCAGCCCAATTGGGCTAGCGGGCAACAATGAGCAGTTCTTC
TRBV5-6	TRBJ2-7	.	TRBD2	CASIPSGSYEQYF	TGTGCCAGCATCCCTAGCGGGAGTTACGAGCAGTACTTC
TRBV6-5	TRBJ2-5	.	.	CASSPMVGTQYF	TGTGCCAGCAGTCCCATGGTGGGGACCCAGTACTTC
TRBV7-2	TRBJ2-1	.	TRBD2	CASSLKGGPYNEQFF	TGTGCCAGCAGCTTAAAGGGAGGGCCATACAATGAGCAGTTCTTC
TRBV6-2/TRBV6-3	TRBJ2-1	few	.	CASARLNEQFF	TGTGCCAGTGCGCGGTTAAATGAGCAGTTCTTC
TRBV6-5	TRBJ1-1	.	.	CASSYGRGTEAFF	TGTGCCAGCAGTTACGGGCGGGGGACTGAAGCTTTCTTT
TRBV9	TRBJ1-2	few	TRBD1	CASSSPGQGEGYTF	TGTGCCAGCAGCTCACCCGGACAGGGGGAAGGCTACACCTTC
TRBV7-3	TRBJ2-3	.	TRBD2	CASSLSSGGLWDTQYF	TGTGCCAGCAGCTTAAGTTCGGGGGGGCTATGGGATACGCAGTATTTT
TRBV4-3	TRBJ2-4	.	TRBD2	CASSQGTSGVIQYF	TGCGCCAGCAGCCAAGGGACTAGTGGAGTCATTCAGTACTTC
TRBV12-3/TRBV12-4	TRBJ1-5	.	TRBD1	CASRGQGGHLNQPQHF	TGTGCCAGCAGGGGACAGGGAGGGCATCTCAATCAGCCCCAGCATTTT
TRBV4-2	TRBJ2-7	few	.	CASSQGAATLPYF	TGTGCCAGCAGCCAAGGGGCGGCTACTCTGCCGTACTTC
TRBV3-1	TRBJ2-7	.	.	CASSQEVGAYEQYF	TGTGCCAGCAGCCAAGAGGTCGGAGCCTACGAGCAGTACTTC
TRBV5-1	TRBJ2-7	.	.	CASGPGTYEQYF	TGCGCCAGCGGTCCAGGTACCTACGAGCAGTACTTC
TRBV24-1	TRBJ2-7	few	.	CATSDWTDSSEQYF	TGTGCCACCAGTGACTGGACAGACTCCTCCGAGCAGTACTTC
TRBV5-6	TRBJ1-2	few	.	CASSTHRVGNYGYTF	TGTGCCAGCAGCACACACAGGGTCGGTAACTATGGCTACACCTTC
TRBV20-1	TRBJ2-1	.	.	CSAALWDNEQFF	TGCAGTGCCGCACTCTGGGACAATGAGCAGTTCTTC
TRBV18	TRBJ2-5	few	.	CASSPPGPGQETQYF	TGTGCCAGCTCACCACCAGGGCCAGGGCAAGAGACCCAGTACTTC
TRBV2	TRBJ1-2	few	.	CASRRGTYGYTF	TGTGCCAGCAGGAGGGGTACCTATGGCTACACCTTC
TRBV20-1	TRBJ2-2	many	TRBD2	CSARASGISEARELFF	TGCAGTGCCAGGGCTAGCGGGATATCGGAAGCAAGGGAGCTGTTTTTT
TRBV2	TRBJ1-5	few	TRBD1	CASRTQGGLNQPQHF	TGTGCCAGCAGGACACAGGGGGGGTTAAATCAGCCCCAGCATTTT
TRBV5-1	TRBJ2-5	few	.	CASSFEGLETQYF	TGCGCCAGCAGCTTCGAGGGCCTGGAGACCCAGTACTTC
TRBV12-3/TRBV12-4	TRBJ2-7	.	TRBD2	CASILLAGYSYEQYF	TGTGCCAGCATCCTCCTAGCGGGTTATTCCTACGAGCAGTACTTC
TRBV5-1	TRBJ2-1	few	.	CASSLWPTGNEQFF	TGCGCCAGCAGCTTGTGGCCGACTGGCAATGAGCAGTTCTTC
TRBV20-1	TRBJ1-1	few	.	CSVTGFPLNTEAFF	TGCAGTGTCACAGGGTTCCCCCTTAACACTGAAGCTTTCTTT
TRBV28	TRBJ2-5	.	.	CASSPLSATETQYF	TGTGCCAGCAGTCCCCTTTCAGCCACGGAGACCCAGTACTTC
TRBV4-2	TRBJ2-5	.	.	CASSQDLHEGQQETQYF	TGTGCCAGCAGCCAAGACCTTCATGAGGGTCAACAAGAGACCCAGTACTTC
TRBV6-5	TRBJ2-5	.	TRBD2	CASSYNPGGGETQYF	TGTGCCAGCAGTTACAACCCCGGGGGGGGAGAGACCCAGTACTTC
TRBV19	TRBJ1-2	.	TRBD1	CASSSLSGTENYGYTF	TGTGCCAGTAGTTCACTCTCCGGGACAGAGAACTATGGCTACACCTTC
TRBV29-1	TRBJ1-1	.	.	CSVAGRGNLKAFF	TGCAGCGTTGCGGGCAGGGGAAACCTGAAAGCTTTCTTT
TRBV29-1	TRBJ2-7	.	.	CSSMTSRYEQYF	TGCAGCAGCATGACTAGTCGGTACGAGCAGTACTTC
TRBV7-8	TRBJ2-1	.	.	CASSFRGSINEQFF	TGTGCCAGCAGCTTCAGGGGCTCCATCAATGAGCAGTTCTTC
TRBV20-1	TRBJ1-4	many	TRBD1	CSAMPGQGAGGNEKLFF	TGCAGTGCTATGCCGGGACAGGGGGCCGGGGGTAATGAAAAACTGTTTTTT
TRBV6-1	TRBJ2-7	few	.	CASSAQQGTYEQYF	TGTGCCAGCAGTGCCCAACAGGGAACCTACGAGCAGTACTTC
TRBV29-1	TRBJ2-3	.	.	CSVEDPWDSGGPDTQYF	TGCAGCGTTGAAGATCCCTGGGATTCCGGGGGTCCAGATACGCAGTATTTT
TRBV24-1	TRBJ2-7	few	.	CATSDLGGRVQYF	TGTGCCACCAGTGATTTGGGGGGGAGAGTGCAGTACTTC
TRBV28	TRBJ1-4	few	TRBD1	CASSSRPRTGAEKLFF	TGTGCCAGCAGTTCGAGGCCTCGGACAGGGGCCGAAAAACTGTTTTTT
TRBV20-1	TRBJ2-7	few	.	CSAMDSSYEQYF	TGCAGTGCTATGGACAGTTCCTACGAGCAGTACTTC
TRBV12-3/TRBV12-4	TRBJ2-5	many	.	CASSFIGGAQYF	TGTGCCAGCAGTTTTATTGGGGGAGCCCAGTACTTC